The 2 T cell receptor beta chains presented below share a single source sample, sequenced in a study of spatial heterogeneity in lung cancer. Indicated time point: blood at routine non-recurrence follow-up after resection. Extraction of whole RNA from tumor, nontumor lung or frozen PBMC preceded unsorted sequencing. Each CDR3 protein gets one entry after TCRdb re-called the 5' RACE reads with MiXCR. The sample includes 95,000 to 130,000 distinct CDR3 sequences, over 9% of them seen just once. The input for sequencing was PBMCs, taken at follow-up. The receptors derive from a male donor with early-stage non-small cell lung cancer.

This chain uses TRBV20-1 with TRBJ2-7; TRBD1 aligns across 10 bases. Germline trimming cut 6 bases from V and 3 bases from J; bases unmatched to any gene: 11. The CDR3 contains 15 residues. The germline V gene has CDR1 DFQATT and CDR2 SNEGSKA (reference sequence). The CDR3 reads CSAQQRDRGLYEQYF. CDR3 nucleotide sequence: TGCAGTGCACAGCAGCGGGACAGGGGTCTCTACGAGCAGTACTTC.

The CDR3 bases are TGTGCCAGCAGTTTATCGCGAGGGAATGAGCAGTTCTTC. Its protein is CASSLSRGNEQFF. This chain uses TRBV27 with TRBJ2-1; possible D gene TRBD2, 5 bases. CDR3 length equals 13 residues. In germline, CDR1 is MNHEY, CDR2 SMNVEV (reference sequence). V was shortened by 0 bases and J by 7 bases, with 7 bases between the two germline ends.